The 14 T cell receptor beta chains below were found in one sample sequenced in a study of T cell responses to AZD1222 COVID-19 vaccine. Here immunoSEQ multiplex PCR was the method, and the copy in TCRdb shows in-frame clones only, minus some. The data show some 170,000 clones, around nine tenths seen once. Sequencing used peripheral blood, obtained on day 0 of AZD1222 vaccination. The origin of the receptors is an adult in good health.

V gene TRBV20-1 combines with J gene TRBJ1-2; possible D gene TRBD1, 5 bases. Germline CDR1 reads DFQATT; CDR2 reads SNEGSKA (reference sequence). Trimming left V 3 bases short and J 5 bases short, with 19 bases between. The CDR3 is 15 residues long. The CDR3 protein is CSASPPSGLRYGYTF. CDR3 in DNA: TGCAGTGCTAGTCCACCCTCGGGGCTGAGATATGGCTACACCTTC.

The chain is built from TRBV29-1 and TRBJ1-2; maybe TRBD1 (6 bases). V was shortened by 8 bases and J by 0 bases, with 13 bases between the two germline ends. CDR3 length equals 13 residues. Germline CDR1 SQVTM, CDR2 ANQGSEA. The DNA for the CDR3 is TGCAGCACCTGGACAGCCCCTAACTATGGCTACACCTTC. This translates into CSTWTAPNYGYTF.

The rearrangement joins TRBV6-6 to TRBJ2-5; the D gene could be TRBD1 or TRBD2 (5 bases each). Germline V lookup: CDR1 MNHNY, CDR2 SVGAGI (reference sequence). Trimming pared 5 bases from V and 5 bases from J, leaving 9 bases between. CDR3 size: 12 residues. CDR3 protein: CASSQWGETQYF. DNA for the CDR3: TGTGCCAGCAGTCAATGGGGGGAGACCCAGTACTTC.

This chain links TRBV6-5 with TRBJ1-1; D remains unclear. The ends were cut back, 0 bases at V and 0 bases at J, with 5 bases in the middle. The CDR3 runs 14 residues. CDR1 is MNHEY, CDR2 SVGAGI, per germline. CDR3 loop: CASSYSMMNTEAFF. CDR3 nucleotides: TGTGCCAGCAGTTACTCGATGATGAACACTGAAGCTTTCTTT.

The gene calls are TRBV6-5 and TRBJ2-7; unclear D gene. The V and J ends lost 6 bases and 2 bases respectively, with 8 bases between them. This CDR3 is built from 12 residues. Germline V gene data show CDR1 as MNHEY and CDR2 as SVGAGI. CDR3 sequence: CASRRGTYEQYF. In nucleotides, the CDR3 is TGTGCCAGCAGGCGAGGCACCTACGAGCAGTACTTC.

This clone was seen just once. The same CDR3 arises from other DNA sequences in this sample as well. V gene TRBV7-9 combines with J gene TRBJ2-1, with D unclear. From germline, CDR1 is SEHNR and CDR2 FQNEAQ (reference sequence). This CDR3 has 12 residues. V was trimmed by 5 bases and J by 7 bases, leaving 9 bases between them. The CDR3 region has the DNA TGTGCCAGCAGCCCGTGGGGTAATGAGCAGTTCTTC. Protein: CASSPWGNEQFF. The variable domain in full, completed from reference TRBV7-9 and TRBJ2-1, reads DTGVSQNPRHKITKRGQNVTFRCDPISEHNRLYWYRQTLGQGPEFLTYFQNEAQLEKSRLLSDRFSAERPKGSFSTLEIQRTEQGDSAMYLCASSPWGNEQFFGPGTRLTVL.

This clone appeared a few times. The chain couples TRBV7-9 to TRBJ1-5; D ambiguous. Trimming left V 6 bases short and J 5 bases short, with 8 bases between. Germline CDR1 SEHNR, CDR2 FQNEAQ (reference sequence). The CDR3 loop spans 12 amino acids. This CDR3 reads CASRRDHQPQHF. CDR3 in DNA: TGTGCCAGCAGACGCGACCATCAGCCCCAGCATTTT.

The chain couples TRBV20-1 to TRBJ1-2; TRBD1 matches at 8 bases. Trimming cost V 6 bases and J 8 bases; bases outside gene matches: 5. CDR1 is DFQATT, CDR2 SNEGSKA, per germline (reference sequence). The CDR3 loop spans 11 amino acids. CDR3 protein: CSAVGQGGYTF. The CDR3 DNA follows: TGCAGTGCGGTAGGACAGGGAGGCTACACCTTC.

The chain joins TRBV6-4 to TRBJ2-3; 7 bases agree with TRBD2. CDR1 MRHNA and CDR2 SNTAGT come from the germline V gene. CDR3 length: 14 amino acids. The V segment lost 2 bases and the J segment 4 bases; nucleotides outside the gene matches: 3. The CDR3 reads CASSDRAGADTQYF. Here the CDR3 DNA reads TGTGCCAGCAGTGACAGGGCGGGAGCAGATACGCAGTATTTT.

This chain uses TRBV5-4 with TRBJ2-5; maybe TRBD2 (5 bases). CDR3 length equals 15 residues. The germline V and J ends were trimmed by 3 bases and 0 bases, with 12 bases remaining between them. Germline V gene lookup returns CDR1 SGHNT and CDR2 YYREEE (reference sequence). The CDR3 region is CASSSSSGNQETQYF. CDR3 in DNA: TGTGCCAGCAGCTCCTCCTCCGGGAACCAAGAGACCCAGTACTTC.

The CDR3 DNA reads TGCGCCAGCAGTGTAATAGGAGGAGAAGCTTTCTTT. Protein sequence: CASSVIGGEAFF. The V call is TRBV10-1, the J call TRBJ1-1; D is unclear. Looked up from germline, CDR1 is WNHNN and CDR2 is SYGVQD (reference sequence). CDR3 length equals 12 residues. V was cut by 4 bases and J by 8 bases, with 11 bases left in between.

The chain recombines TRBV5-3 with TRBJ1-5; 7 nucleotides agree with TRBD1. Being an ORF, TRBV5-3 has a function that is uncertain. The CDR3 has 17 amino acids. The V segment lost 3 bases and the J segment 5 bases; nucleotides outside the gene matches: 14. For the CDR3, the DNA is TGTGCCAGAAGCTCCTGTCCCACAGGGGACAAAGATCAGCCCCAGCATTTT. As protein: CARSSCPTGDKDQPQHF.

The sample holds one count of this clone. V is TRBV27 and J is TRBJ1-4; D ambiguous. V gave up 7 bases and J gave up 5 bases, with 11 bases separating them. The CDR3 contains 13 residues. In germline, CDR1 is MNHEY, CDR2 SMNVEV (reference sequence). The CDR3 sequence is CASTSPWNEKLFF. The CDR3 nucleotides read TGTGCCAGCACGAGCCCGTGGAATGAAAAACTGTTTTTT.

The V and J genes are TRBV6-4 and TRBJ2-1, with D possibly matching TRBD1 (6 bases). The CDR3 runs 16 residues. V was shortened by 3 bases and J by 0 bases, with 12 bases between the two germline ends. Germline V gives CDR1 MRHNA, CDR2 SNTAGT. Written as DNA, the CDR3 is TGTGCCAGCAGTGAGACAGGATTTAGCTCCTACAATGAGCAGTTCTTC. Translated: CASSETGFSSYNEQFF.